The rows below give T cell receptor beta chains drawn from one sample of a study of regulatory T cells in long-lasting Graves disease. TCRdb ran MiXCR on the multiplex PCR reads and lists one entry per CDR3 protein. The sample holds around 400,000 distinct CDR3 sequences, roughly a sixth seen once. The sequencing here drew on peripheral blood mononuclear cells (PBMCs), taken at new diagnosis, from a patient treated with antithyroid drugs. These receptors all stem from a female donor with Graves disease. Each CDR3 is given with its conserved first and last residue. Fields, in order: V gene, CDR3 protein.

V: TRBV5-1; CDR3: CASTITPGQAANVLTF
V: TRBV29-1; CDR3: CSVTQGNTEAFF
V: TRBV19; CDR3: CASRRSGGAGKDTQYF
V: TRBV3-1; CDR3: CASSQIGTTDTQYF
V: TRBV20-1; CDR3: CSAPARRGLGNEQFF
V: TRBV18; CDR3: CASSGGNSYNEQFF
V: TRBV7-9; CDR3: CASSSTGRYEKLFF
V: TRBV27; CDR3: CASSFEGRGANPQYF
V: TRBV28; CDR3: CASSIPGGYGQPQHF
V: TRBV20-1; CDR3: CSARAGTGDQETQYF
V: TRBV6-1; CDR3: CASKGTGAGEQYF
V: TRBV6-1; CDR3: CASSKDRVYNEQFF
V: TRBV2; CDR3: CASTRGNEKLFF
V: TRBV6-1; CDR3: CASGPGTGGNNEQFF
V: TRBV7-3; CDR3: CASSPRRTDTQYF
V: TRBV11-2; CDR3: CASEALAEGYEQFF
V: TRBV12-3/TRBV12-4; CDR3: CASSEGSGALHF
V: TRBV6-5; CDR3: CASSYSIKRVAMRNTEAFF
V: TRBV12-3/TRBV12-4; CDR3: CASSLDLASNWRAEAFF
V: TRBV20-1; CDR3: CSAKRDRSYTEAFF
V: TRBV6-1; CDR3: CASSVSGTGNGYTF
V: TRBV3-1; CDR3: CASSQDRPGARVETQYF
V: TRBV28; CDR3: CASGSFRRYGYTF
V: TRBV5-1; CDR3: CASSSQGHGANVLTF
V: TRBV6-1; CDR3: CASSGGVVIQTQYF
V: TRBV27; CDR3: CASSLSLGLTPYGYTF
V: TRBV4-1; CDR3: CASSQDITAGGHYNEQFF
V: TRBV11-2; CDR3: CASTNRGDVTEAFF
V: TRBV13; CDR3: CASSLDREIGNTEAFF
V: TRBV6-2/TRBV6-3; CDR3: CASSYQPEIYEQYF
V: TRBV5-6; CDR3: CASSLDLAGGHEQFF
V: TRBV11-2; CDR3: CASSRGWGRGSYNEQFF
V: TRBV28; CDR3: CASSSVGIPLHF
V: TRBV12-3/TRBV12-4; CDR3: CASSRDLPEAFF
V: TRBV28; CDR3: CATRKRTGGQETQYF
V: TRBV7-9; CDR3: CASSLVGLGVEQFF
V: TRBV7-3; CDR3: CASSLVASGYNEQFF
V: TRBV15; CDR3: CATSRRAGWDREF
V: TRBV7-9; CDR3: CASSHGMGYQPQHF
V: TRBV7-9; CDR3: CASSLGVTEAFF
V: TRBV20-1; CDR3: CSARDRRLAAYEQYF
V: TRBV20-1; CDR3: CSAAGQGTNEKLFF
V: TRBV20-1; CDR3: CSASGSYNEQFF
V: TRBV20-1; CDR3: CSASRDRQETQYF
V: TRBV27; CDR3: CASSYSLDYNEQFF
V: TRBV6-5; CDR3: CASSYSQGTYPSQETQYF
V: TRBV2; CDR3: CASSGAFF
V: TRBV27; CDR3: CASSLYPMWYEQFF
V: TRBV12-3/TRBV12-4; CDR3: CASSFGGKLFF
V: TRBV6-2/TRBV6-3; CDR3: CASRPGGLGGAAEKLFF
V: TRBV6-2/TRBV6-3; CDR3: CASNIGVLTQYF
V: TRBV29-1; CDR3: CSVEGDNQPQHF
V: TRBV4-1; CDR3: CASSRSFLPDQPQHF
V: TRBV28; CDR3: CASRGSLETQYF
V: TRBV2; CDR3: CASSSGTSGRNEQFF
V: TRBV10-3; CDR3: CAIRRPRTGQLMRWNTEAFF
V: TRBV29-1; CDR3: CSVEADGPHEQYF